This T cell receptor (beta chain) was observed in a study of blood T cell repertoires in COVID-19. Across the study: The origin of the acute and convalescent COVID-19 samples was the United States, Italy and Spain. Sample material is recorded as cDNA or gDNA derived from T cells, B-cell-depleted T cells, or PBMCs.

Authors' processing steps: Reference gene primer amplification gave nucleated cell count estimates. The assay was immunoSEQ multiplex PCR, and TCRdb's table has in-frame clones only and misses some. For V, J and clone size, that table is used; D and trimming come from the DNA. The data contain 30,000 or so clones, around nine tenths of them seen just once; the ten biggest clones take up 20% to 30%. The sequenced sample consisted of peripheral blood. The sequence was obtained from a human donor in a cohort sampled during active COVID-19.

The CDR3, as DNA: TGTGCCAGCAGCAAGACTAGCGGGGGGGCAATGAATGAGCAGTTCTTC. It yields the protein CASSKTSGGAMNEQFF. The chain has TRBV7-3 and TRBJ2-1; 14 bases map to TRBD2. Germline V gene sequence: CDR1 SGHTA, CDR2 FQGTGA. V lost 5 bases and J lost 7; bases outside the gene matches: 7. The CDR3 totals 16 residues.